These 7 T cell receptor beta chains share one sample of origin, sequenced in a study of monozygotic twins with inflammatory bowel disease. TCRdb re-called the 5' RACE reads and catalogs CDR3 proteins one per entry, DNA excluded. This sample's table reports some 150,000 distinct CDR3 sequences. The sample comprised blood. These receptors originate from a human donor with ulcerative colitis or Crohn's disease, or a healthy co-twin of an affected twin (not recorded which).

This sequence joins TRBV9 and TRBJ2-3. Germline loops: CDR1 SGDLS, CDR2 YYNGEE. The CDR3 loop spans 13 amino acids. CDR3 protein: CASSVHRTDTQYF.

The chain couples TRBV27 to TRBJ2-1; TCRdb indicates TRBD2, and absent DNA this call remains unverified. The length of the CDR3 is 17 residues. CDR1 is MNHEY and CDR2 is SMNVEV in the germline V gene (reference sequence). The CDR3 sequence: CASSLIAGVTPYNEQFF.

The chain links TRBV5-5 to TRBJ2-1. This CDR3 is 15 amino acids long. Germline CDR1 is SGHKS and CDR2 is YYEKEE (reference sequence). The CDR3 is CASSRDQSSYNEQFF.

The chain carries TRBV20-1 and TRBJ2-1. CDR3 length: 11 residues. Looked up from germline, CDR1 is DFQATT and CDR2 is SNEGSKA (reference sequence). CDR3 sequence reads: CSATGINEQFF.

The genes are TRBV5-1 and TRBJ1-1; TCRdb calls TRBD1, which cannot be checked without DNA. There are 13 residues in the CDR3. The germline CDR1 and CDR2 sequences are SGHRS and YFSETQ. The chain's CDR3 is CASSLQGNTEAFF.

This rearrangement joins TRBV20-1 to TRBJ2-2. The CDR3 runs to 14 residues. The germline gives CDR1 DFQATT, CDR2 SNEGSKA (reference sequence). CDR3 loop: CSAPLPGNTGELFF.

This rearrangement joins TRBV6-5 to TRBJ2-7; TCRdb names TRBD2, which stays unverified in the absence of DNA. Per the germline V gene, CDR1 is MNHEY and CDR2 is SVGAGI. The CDR3 has 12 residues. CDR3 sequence reads: CASTSGRYEQYF.